This TCR beta chain was captured by sequencing in a study of beta chain features in type 1 diabetes. The germline gives CDR1 SGHAT, CDR2 FQNNGV. The length of the CDR3 is 15 residues. Trimming at V came to 5 bases and at J to 2 bases, leaving 5 bases not matched to a gene. Expressed TCRB transcripts were sequenced because the isolated RNA had all been reverse transcribed beforehand. Here immunoSEQ multiplex PCR was the method, and the copy in TCRdb shows in-frame clones only, minus some. The sample consists of 900,000 or so clones, 17% of them appearing once. J is TRBJ2-1 and V is TRBV11-2, with TRBD1 matching 8 bases. Sequenced: naive CD4+ T cells from blood. The sequence was obtained from a woman between 18 and 29 years old in good health. DNA for the CDR3: TGTGCCAGCAGCCCCGACAGGGGAACCTACAATGAGCAGTTCTTC. It codes for CASSPDRGTYNEQFF.